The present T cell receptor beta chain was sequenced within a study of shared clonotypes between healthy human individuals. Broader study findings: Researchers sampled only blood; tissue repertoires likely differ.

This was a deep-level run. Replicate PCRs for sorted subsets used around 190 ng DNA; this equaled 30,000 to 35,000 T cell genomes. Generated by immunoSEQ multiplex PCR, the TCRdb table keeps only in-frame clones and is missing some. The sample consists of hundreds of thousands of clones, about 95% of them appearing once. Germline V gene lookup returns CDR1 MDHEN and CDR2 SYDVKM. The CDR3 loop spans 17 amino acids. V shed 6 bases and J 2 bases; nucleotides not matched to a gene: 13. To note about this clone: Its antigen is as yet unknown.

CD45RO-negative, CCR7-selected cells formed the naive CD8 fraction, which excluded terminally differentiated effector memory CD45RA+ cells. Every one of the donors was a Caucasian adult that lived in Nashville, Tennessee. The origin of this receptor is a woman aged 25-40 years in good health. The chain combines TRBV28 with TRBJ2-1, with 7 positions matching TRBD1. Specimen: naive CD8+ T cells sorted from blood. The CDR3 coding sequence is TGTGCCAGCAGCTACCGAGTTTCGACAGGGCCCTACAATGAGCAGTTCTTC. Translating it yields CASSYRVSTGPYNEQFF.